This T cell receptor (beta chain) originates from a study of blood T cell repertoires in COVID-19. Study-level background: Some COVID-19 samples were acute and others convalescent; all came from the United States, Italy and Spain.

Method: immunoSEQ multiplex PCR; TCRdb's copy keeps in-frame clones and lacks some. The data hold under 250,000 clones, with approximately 88% observed a single time. The CDR3 loop spans 16 amino acids. Germline CDR1 reads KGHDR; CDR2 reads SFDVKD. V was pared by 4 bases and J by 4 bases, with 6 bases of the junction left unmatched. Input material: PBMCs or T cells enriched from blood (not recorded which). This sequence was found in a woman aged 30 to 39 who had been exposed to COVID-19. The chain combines TRBV24-1 with TRBJ2-1; 10 nucleotides align to TRBD2. CDR3 loop: CATSDPRTSGYNEQFF. CDR3 DNA: TGTGCCACCAGTGACCCCCGGACTAGCGGATACAATGAGCAGTTCTTC.